The 13 T cell receptor beta chains given below trace back to one sample, sequenced in a study of blood T cells in healthy people across ages. Combining a sample-barcoded 5' primer with a J-beta primer mix, a second PCR ran for roughly 7 to 12 cycles. TCRdb used MiXCR to reprocess the 5' RACE reads, holding one entry per CDR3 protein. The sample has about 800,000 distinct CDR3 sequences, approximately 25% seen once. This sample was shared with a second study, whose subject was T cells of mothers and their children.

Material for sequencing was blood. These TCRs come from a boy between 10 and 17 years old in good health.

A remark on this clonotype: One end of the junction is discordant with germline, which a read error may explain. V usage is TRBV7-2 and J usage is TRBJ2-7; 13 bases align to TRBD2. CDR1 is SGHTA and CDR2 is FQGNSA in the germline V gene. The CDR3 is 15 residues long. CDR3 coding DNA: TGTGCCAGCAGGCGGACTAGCGGGAGCTCCTACGAGCAGTGCTTC. It encodes CASRRTSGSSYEQCF.

The chain is built from TRBV15 and TRBJ2-4, with D possibly matching TRBD2 (6 bases). Trimming cost V 4 bases and J 3 bases, with 22 bases left between them. This CDR3 contains 18 residues. The germline V gene encodes CDR1 LNHNV and CDR2 YYDKDF (reference sequence). The chain's CDR3 is CATSKFSVGGAGKNIQYF. DNA for the CDR3: TGTGCCACCAGCAAGTTTTCCGTTGGGGGAGCGGGCAAAAACATTCAGTACTTC.

This clonotype was observed a few times. This chain uses TRBV24-1 with TRBJ2-5, with a weak D call TRBD2 (6 bases). The V gene lost 5 bases and the J gene lost 9 bases, with 21 bases spanning the gap. The CDR3 has 15 amino acids. Germline loops: CDR1 KGHDR, CDR2 SFDVKD. The CDR3 loop reads CATSVRAGGWEAQYF. The CDR3, as DNA: TGTGCCACCAGTGTACGGGCCGGCGGGTGGGAGGCCCAGTACTTC.

This clonotype was seen only a few times. V usage is TRBV4-3 and J usage is TRBJ1-1; D unresolved. Germline lookup yields CDR1 LGHNA and CDR2 YSLEER. V lost 0 bases to trimming and J lost 1 base, with 12 bases between them. CDR3 length: 16 residues. CDR3 sequence reads: CASSQDQVNPNTEAFF. The CDR3 nucleotides read TGCGCCAGCAGCCAAGATCAGGTAAACCCGAACACTGAAGCTTTCTTT.

The gene calls are TRBV20-1 and TRBJ2-5; D uncertain. The DNA end is a closer match to TRBJ2-7, so the J assignment may be wrong. CDR3 size: 15 residues. Germline-derived CDR1 and CDR2 are DFQATT and SNEGSKA (reference sequence). CDR3 nucleotides: TGCAGTGCTAGCCCCACCTGGGGTACAGTCTACGAGCAGTACTTC. Protein product: CSASPTWGTVYEQYF.

The chain links TRBV6-2 or TRBV6-3 to TRBJ2-5; D call uncertain. The J call is uncertain, as TRBJ2-7 better fits the DNA end. This CDR3 spans 14 amino acids. The germline gives CDR1 MNHEY, CDR2 SVGEGT. The CDR3 sequence: CASSYSGLAYEQYF. The DNA for the CDR3 is TGTGCCAGCAGTTACTCCGGCCTGGCCTACGAGCAGTACTTC.

The V gene is TRBV18, the J gene TRBJ2-1, with D hard to call. The end of the DNA aligns better with TRBJ2-7, so the J call may be wrong. The CDR3 is 13 amino acids. The germline V gene encodes CDR1 KGHSH and CDR2 LQKENI. The CDR3 here is CASSPAVRDEQYF. Here the CDR3 DNA reads TGTGCCAGCTCACCGGCGGTTCGCGACGAGCAGTACTTC.

This clonotype was counted many times. The chain employs TRBV29-1 and TRBJ2-1; possibly TRBD1 for D (5 bases). The germline gives CDR1 SQVTM, CDR2 ANQGSEA. This CDR3 is built from 15 residues. Trimming shortened V by 7 bases and J by 0 bases, and 16 bases separated the two germline ends. CDR3 loop: CSGLGVPSSYNEQFF. The CDR3 nucleotides read TGCAGCGGATTAGGGGTTCCGAGCTCCTACAATGAGCAGTTCTTC.

The CDR3 bases are TGTGCCAGCAGTTTGGGCAGGGGGTTAGGTGAGCAGTTCTTC. Residues: CASSLGRGLGEQFF. The V gene is TRBV27, the J gene TRBJ2-1; 7 bases map to TRBD1. J was trimmed by 9 bases and V by 3 bases; bases with no gene match: 8. The CDR3 spans 14 residues. Germline V lookup: CDR1 MNHEY, CDR2 SMNVEV (reference sequence).

About this clonotype: Compared with germline, one end of the junction differs, possibly owing to a read error. The genes are TRBV3-1 and TRBJ2-7; no firm D call. Germline assignment: CDR1 LGHDT and CDR2 YNNKEL (reference sequence). The CDR3 has 16 residues. CDR3 DNA sequence: TGTGCCAGCAGCCAACCCGATGTGGCCCCCACCTATGAGCAGTACTTC. Protein: CASSQPDVAPTYEQYF.

The chain recombines TRBV20-1 with TRBJ2-1, with a possible D match to TRBD2 (7 bases). The CDR3 totals 14 residues. Trimming cost V 5 bases and J 6 bases, with 17 bases left between them. Per the germline V gene, CDR1 is DFQATT and CDR2 is SNEGSKA (reference sequence). The CDR3 nucleotides read TGCAGTGCTCCTCGGGGGGCCGGAAGCAATGAGCAGTTCTTC. It encodes CSAPRGAGSNEQFF.

This clonotype was seen a few times. J is TRBJ2-3 and V is TRBV28; D uncertain. The CDR3 extends over 11 amino acids. The V end lost 9 bases, the J end lost 5 bases, and 9 bases lay between the germline ends. Germline CDR1 is MDHEN and CDR2 is SYDVKM. The CDR3 spells CASGRLDTQYF. CDR3 in DNA: TGTGCCAGTGGAAGATTAGATACGCAGTATTTT.

The V and J genes are TRBV11-2 and TRBJ2-1; 12 positions match TRBD2. The length of the CDR3 is 17 residues. V trimming: 0 bases; J trimming: 8 bases; junction bases outside the gene matches: 8. Germline-derived CDR1 and CDR2 are SGHAT and FQNNGV. CDR3 sequence reads: CASSLDLAGGLGYEQFF. CDR3 bases: TGTGCCAGCAGCTTAGATCTAGCGGGGGGGCTTGGATATGAGCAGTTCTTC.